One and the same sample provided the 31 T cell receptor beta chains below, sequenced in a study of T cell changes during pregnancy in multiple sclerosis. The assay was immunoSEQ multiplex PCR, and TCRdb's table has in-frame clones only and misses some. The table includes 40,000 to 55,000 clones, roughly 90% detected once. The sample was peripheral blood, taken in the first trimester of pregnancy. The receptors here all came from a female donor in good health, enrolled as a control in a pregnancy study.

The chain couples TRBV6-1 to TRBJ2-3; 10 bases are a match to TRBD2. Unmatched junction bases numbered 9, after V lost 0 bases and J lost 6 bases. The germline gives CDR1 MNHNS, CDR2 SASEGT. The CDR3 runs to 17 residues. Here the CDR3 reads CASSEALTSGSGDTQYF. The CDR3 DNA sequence: TGTGCCAGCAGTGAAGCCTTGACTAGCGGGTCTGGGGATACGCAGTATTTT.

The chain recombines TRBV9 with TRBJ2-1, with TRBD2 matching over 10 bases. Trimming took 0 bases from V and 3 from J; bases not matched to a gene: 0. The CDR3 length is 15 residues. Germline lookup yields CDR1 SGDLS and CDR2 YYNGEE. DNA of the CDR3: TGTGCCAGCAGCGTAGTAGCGGGAGGCTACAATGAGCAGTTCTTC. Its protein is CASSVVAGGYNEQFF.

The chain has TRBV19 and TRBJ2-4, with D maybe TRBD1 (5 bases). The V gene's germline CDR1 is LNHDA and CDR2 SQIVND (reference sequence). This CDR3 contains 16 residues. V lost 6 bases to trimming and J lost 0 bases, with 15 bases between them. Written as DNA, the CDR3 is TGTGCCAGTAGCCAGGGTCGACGGCTAGCCAAAAACATTCAGTACTTC. It codes for CASSQGRRLAKNIQYF.

This chain connects TRBV5-1 to TRBJ2-3, with a tentative D call TRBD2 (6 bases). Trimming pared 7 bases from V and 11 bases from J, leaving 17 bases between. CDR1 is SGHRS, CDR2 YFSETQ, per germline. This CDR3 is 12 amino acids long. CDR3 region: CASGTEGKVQYF. CDR3 nucleotide sequence: TGCGCCAGCGGGACTGAGGGGAAGGTGCAGTATTTT.

V gene TRBV11-2 combines with J gene TRBJ2-2; 7 nucleotides line up with TRBD1. Trimming removed 5 bases from V and 4 bases from J; junction bases left unmatched: 7. There are 15 residues in the CDR3. Germline V gene sequence: CDR1 SGHAT, CDR2 FQNNGV. DNA of the CDR3: TGTGCCAGCAGCCCTCAGACAGGGAGCACCGGGGAGCTGTTTTTT. This translates into CASSPQTGSTGELFF.

The V gene is TRBV11-2, the J gene TRBJ2-3, with TRBD2 matching 10 bases. With 5 bases clipped from V and 2 bases from J, the junction kept 7 bases outside the gene matches. The CDR3 is 16 amino acids. Germline V gives CDR1 SGHAT, CDR2 FQNNGV. The CDR3 spells CASSTLSGGATDTQYF. CDR3 nucleotide sequence: TGTGCCAGCAGCACCCTGAGCGGGGGGGCCACAGATACGCAGTATTTT. Full variable domain (outside the CDR3, taken from reference TRBV11-2 and TRBJ2-3): EAGVAQSPRYKIIEKRQSVAFWCNPISGHATLYWYQQILGQGPKLLIQFQNNGVVDDSQLPKDRFSAERLKGVDSTLKIQPAKLEDSAVYLCASSTLSGGATDTQYFGPGTRLTVL.

The chain recombines TRBV25-1 with TRBJ1-2; 10 bases match TRBD1. The CDR3 spans 17 residues. Germline loops: CDR1 MGHDK, CDR2 SYGVNS. The V gene end was trimmed by 1 base and the J gene end by 4 bases; junction bases not matched to a gene: 9. The CDR3 bases are TGTGCCAGCAGTGAATCTAGCGGACAGGGGGTCGGCTATGGCTACACCTTC. It specifies CASSESSGQGVGYGYTF.

The chain couples TRBV10-1 to TRBJ2-7, with 9 nucleotides matching TRBD2. V trimming: 8 bases; J trimming: 6 bases; junction bases outside the gene matches: 11. The CDR3 sequence is 14 residues long. The germline V gene has CDR1 WNHNN and CDR2 SYGVQD (reference sequence). This chain's CDR3 is CASSYSGLAGEQYF. DNA of the CDR3: TGCGCCAGCTCTTACTCGGGACTAGCCGGCGAGCAGTACTTC.

The chain combines TRBV6-6 with TRBJ1-1; 7 bases map to TRBD1. After removal of 0 bases from V and 5 bases from J, the junction contained 0 bases not matched to a gene. CDR1 and CDR2 (germline): MNHNY, SVGAGI (reference sequence). The CDR3 is 13 amino acids. The CDR3 DNA reads as TGTGCCAGCAGTTACTCACAGGGGACTGAAGCTTTCTTT. Amino acid sequence: CASSYSQGTEAFF.

This rearrangement joins TRBV9 to TRBJ2-2; D is possibly TRBD1 (6 bases). The CDR3 extends over 15 amino acids. The germline gives CDR1 SGDLS, CDR2 YYNGEE. V was shortened by 3 bases and J by 6 bases, with 15 bases between the two germline ends. CDR3 region: CASSARQVSSGELFF. CDR3 in DNA: TGTGCCAGCAGCGCCCGACAGGTGTCTTCCGGGGAGCTGTTTTTT.

DNA of the CDR3: TGTGCCAGTAGTACCCCGACACCTTATCAGCCCCAGCATTTT. It translates to CASSTPTPYQPQHF. The gene calls are TRBV19 and TRBJ1-5; D gene ambiguous. The CDR3 consists of 14 residues. The V end lost 4 bases, the J end lost 5 bases, and 12 bases lay between the germline ends. In germline, CDR1 is LNHDA, CDR2 SQIVND (reference sequence).

This rearrangement joins TRBV15 to TRBJ1-1, with D perhaps TRBD1 (6 bases). V was shortened by 0 bases and J by 4 bases, with 12 bases between the two germline ends. Germline CDR1 is LNHNV and CDR2 is YYDKDF (reference sequence). CDR3 length: 15 residues. The DNA of the CDR3 is TGTGCCACCAGCAGAGATGAAGAGGGGGTCACTGAAGCTTTCTTT. Protein sequence: CATSRDEEGVTEAFF.

The chain uses TRBV7-6 and TRBJ1-2; 11 positions agree with TRBD1. The J segment lost 10 bases and the V segment lost 1 base, leaving 11 bases of the junction unmatched. The CDR3 contains 16 residues. CDR1 SGHVS and CDR2 FNYEAQ come from the germline V gene. CDR3 nucleotide sequence: TGTGCCAGCAGCTTAGTCCCGGACAGGGGGCGCGAGGACTACACCTTC. Its translation: CASSLVPDRGREDYTF.

This chain joins TRBV25-1 and TRBJ2-7; no firm D call. Germline V gene sequence: CDR1 MGHDK, CDR2 SYGVNS. The CDR3 is 13 residues long. V was pared by 2 bases and J by 13 bases, with 18 bases between. The DNA for the CDR3 is TGTGCCAGCAGTGAAAGTCTGAGGCTCTGCAGTTACTTC. It yields the protein CASSESLRLCSYF.

This sequence joins TRBV6-6 and TRBJ2-7; maybe TRBD2 (6 bases). Germline V lookup: CDR1 MNHNY, CDR2 SVGAGI (reference sequence). Trimming removed 6 bases at V and 5 bases at J, with 20 bases between. CDR3 length: 15 amino acids. The CDR3 spells CASSLPGVIRDEQYF. The CDR3 coding sequence is TGTGCCAGCAGCCTCCCGGGGGTGATTAGGGACGAGCAGTACTTC.

The chain links TRBV6-1 to TRBJ2-3; TRBD2 agrees at 7 bases. This CDR3 spans 15 amino acids. V lost 2 bases and J lost 4; bases outside the gene matches: 6. CDR1 and CDR2 (germline): MNHNS, SASEGT. The CDR3 nucleotides are TGTGCCAGCAGTGAATCGGGGGGTGGGGCAGATACGCAGTATTTT. Its protein is CASSESGGGADTQYF.

This chain joins TRBV5-1 and TRBJ1-2, with no clear D. CDR3 size: 15 residues. Germline-derived CDR1 and CDR2 are SGHRS and YFSETQ. Trimming pared 2 bases from V and 3 bases from J, leaving 14 bases between. CDR3 loop: CASSFGYGIDYGYTF. CDR3 sequence (DNA): TGCGCCAGCAGCTTCGGCTACGGGATTGACTATGGCTACACCTTC. Full variable domain (rest looked up from reference TRBV5-1 and TRBJ1-2): KAGVTQTPRYLIKTRGQQVTLSCSPISGHRSVSWYQQTPGQGLQFLFEYFSETQRNKGNFPGRFSGRQFSNSRSEMNVSTLELGDSALYLCASSFGYGIDYGYTFGSGTRLTVV.

The V call is TRBV30, the J call TRBJ1-5; 8 bases align to TRBD1. Looked up from germline, CDR1 is GTSNPN and CDR2 is SVGIG (reference sequence). The CDR3 runs to 16 residues. The V and J ends lost 0 bases and 6 bases, in that order; junction bases with no gene match: 10. The DNA for the CDR3 is TGTGCCTGGAGTGTAGGTGACAGGGGTTTTAGTCAGCCCCAGCATTTT. This gives the protein CAWSVGDRGFSQPQHF.

The chain has TRBV4-3 and TRBJ2-1, with D maybe TRBD2 (5 bases). This CDR3 comprises 15 residues. Germline V gives CDR1 LGHNA, CDR2 YSLEER. V shed 0 bases and J shed 8 bases, with 14 bases lying between them. For the CDR3, the DNA is TGCGCCAGCAGCCAAGATCTTTTTGGAGCGGATGAGCAGTTCTTC. It specifies CASSQDLFGADEQFF.

The gene calls are TRBV12-5 and TRBJ1-1; D perhaps matches TRBD1 (5 bases). Germline values: CDR1 LGHNT, CDR2 FRNRAP. V lost 2 bases to trimming and J lost 7 bases, with 14 bases between them. This CDR3 region has 14 residues. CDR3 DNA sequence: TGTGCTAGTGGTTTGTCAGGGTCTACGAATGAAGCTTTCTTT. Its protein is CASGLSGSTNEAFF. Together with reference TRBV12-5 and TRBJ1-1, the CDR3 gives the full variable domain: DARVTQTPRHKVTEMGQEVTMRCQPILGHNTVFWYRQTMMQGLELLAYFRNRAPLDDSGMPKDRFSAEMPDATLATLKIQPSEPRDSAVYFCASGLSGSTNEAFFGQGTRLTVV.

V usage is TRBV21-1 and J usage is TRBJ1-1; the table's D call, TRBD1, has no DNA check behind it. TRBV21-1 is a pseudogene locus. The CDR3 has 15 amino acids. The CDR3 DNA sequence: TGTGCCAGCAGCAAATGGAAGGACATGAACACTGAAGCTTTCTTT. This encodes CASSKWKDMNTEAFF.

This chain joins TRBV5-1 and TRBJ1-3; weak D call: TRBD1 (6 bases). Germline assignment: CDR1 SGHRS and CDR2 YFSETQ. V was cut by 0 bases and J by 2 bases, with 15 bases left in between. The CDR3 has 17 amino acids. This CDR3 reads CASSLEGGAGPGNTIYF. The CDR3 DNA follows: TGCGCCAGCAGCTTGGAAGGGGGAGCAGGTCCTGGAAACACCATATATTTT.

V usage is TRBV5-1 and J usage is TRBJ2-3; the D gene is possibly TRBD1 (6 bases). The CDR3 totals 15 residues. Germline assignment: CDR1 SGHRS and CDR2 YFSETQ. V was trimmed by 4 bases and J by 2 bases, leaving 14 bases between them. The CDR3 loop is CASSRLDRVTDTQYF. The CDR3, as DNA: TGCGCCAGCAGCCGACTGGACAGAGTCACAGATACGCAGTATTTT.

This rearrangement joins TRBV4-1 to TRBJ1-4; D gene ambiguous. V was shortened by 0 bases and J by 0 bases, with 8 bases between the two germline ends. Per the germline V gene, CDR1 is MGHRA and CDR2 is YSYEKL. CDR3 length: 16 residues. CDR3 in DNA: TGCGCCAGCAGCCAAGAGGCCTTTGCAACTAATGAAAAACTGTTTTTT. It encodes CASSQEAFATNEKLFF.

V gene TRBV27 combines with J gene TRBJ1-2, with 10 bases aligning to TRBD1. The J segment lost 0 bases and the V segment lost 5 bases, leaving 6 bases of the junction unmatched. CDR1 is MNHEY and CDR2 is SMNVEV in the germline V gene (reference sequence). This CDR3 spans 16 amino acids. CDR3 nucleotides: TGTGCCAGCAGTCTGACAGGGGGCTACTCTAACTATGGCTACACCTTC. Amino acid sequence: CASSLTGGYSNYGYTF.

The chain uses TRBV7-3 and TRBJ2-5, with 13 bases fitting TRBD2. The CDR3 has 17 amino acids. Germline V gene lookup returns CDR1 SGHTA and CDR2 FQGTGA. The junction had 9 bases not matched to a gene; V was cut back by 3 bases and J by 5 bases. The CDR3 DNA reads as TGTGCCAGCAGCTTTCCCGGGACTAGCGGGAACGGGGAGACCCAGTACTTC. Protein: CASSFPGTSGNGETQYF.

This clone was observed once. The V call is TRBV9, the J call TRBJ2-2; 7 nucleotides agree with TRBD2. CDR1 is SGDLS, CDR2 YYNGEE, per germline. The V and J ends lost 0 bases and 3 bases, in that order; junction bases with no gene match: 11. The CDR3 contains 18 residues. The CDR3 DNA reads as TGTGCCAGCAGCGTAGCTGGTCGGCGGGCGGGGGACACCGGGGAGCTGTTTTTT. Translation: CASSVAGRRAGDTGELFF.

The chain employs TRBV6-1 and TRBJ2-7; TRBD2 matches 9 bases. CDR3 size: 18 residues. The V gene end was trimmed by 2 bases and the J gene end by 7 bases; junction bases not matched to a gene: 18. Looked up from germline, CDR1 is MNHNS and CDR2 is SASEGT. This CDR3 reads CASSERGIGLARGLEQYF. CDR3 bases: TGTGCCAGCAGTGAAAGGGGCATTGGACTAGCGCGAGGCCTAGAGCAGTACTTC.

The count of this clone is one. The gene calls are TRBV5-1 and TRBJ2-7, with 7 nucleotides matching TRBD1. This CDR3 contains 15 residues. Germline-derived CDR1 and CDR2 are SGHRS and YFSETQ. The V and J ends lost 0 bases and 0 bases, in that order; junction bases with no gene match: 3. The CDR3 loop reads CASSLVRGRSYEQYF. Written as DNA, the CDR3 is TGCGCCAGCAGCTTGGTTAGGGGGCGCTCCTACGAGCAGTACTTC.

This chain connects TRBV28 to TRBJ2-1, with D hard to call. In germline, CDR1 is MDHEN, CDR2 SYDVKM. The CDR3 covers 16 residues. V was pared by 7 bases and J by 1 base, with 17 bases between. In nucleotides, the CDR3 is TGTGCCAGCACCTCCCGGGTTGGATTTTCCTACAATGAGCAGTTCTTC. Protein sequence: CASTSRVGFSYNEQFF.

The chain couples TRBV9 to TRBJ1-2, with unresolved D. V lost 0 bases and J lost 1, with 7 bases in between. The CDR3 consists of 14 residues. CDR1 is SGDLS, CDR2 YYNGEE, per germline. In DNA form, the CDR3 reads TGTGCCAGCAGCGTAGGCAGGATTAACTATGGCTACACCTTC. Its protein is CASSVGRINYGYTF.